The rows below give T cell receptor beta chains drawn from one sample of a study of a mutant IDH1 vaccine in newly diagnosed glioma. TCRdb's copy holds only in-frame clones and misses some; the assay was immunoSEQ multiplex PCR. The table records tens of thousands of clones, 93% of them present only once. Sample: PBMCs, taken from a glioma patient treated with radiotherapy, temozolomide or both. The receptors come from a man aged 35 to 55 with glioma. Both conserved end residues are part of each CDR3. The order of the fields is J gene, V gene, D gene, clone size, CDR3 DNA, CDR3 protein. D genes are given only for firm matches. Expanded clones get a size class; other rows say once, few or many, or leave the size out.

j_call: TRBJ1-2
v_call: TRBV9
d_call: -
clone_size: -
cdr3_nt: TGTGCCAGCGAGGGTTACTATGGCTACACCTTC
cdr3_aa: CASEGYYGYTF

j_call: TRBJ1-4
v_call: TRBV2
d_call: -
clone_size: few
cdr3_nt: TGTGCCAGCAGCCAGGGAGACGGTGAAAAACTGTTTTTT
cdr3_aa: CASSQGDGEKLFF

j_call: TRBJ2-2
v_call: TRBV4-2
d_call: -
clone_size: -
cdr3_nt: TGTGCCAGCAGCCAATATGGCGGGGAGCTGTTTTTT
cdr3_aa: CASSQYGGELFF

j_call: TRBJ2-2
v_call: TRBV9
d_call: TRBD2
clone_size: -
cdr3_nt: TGTGCCAGCAGGGGTAGCGGGGGGGCGAACACCGGGGAGCTGTTTTTT
cdr3_aa: CASRGSGGANTGELFF

j_call: TRBJ2-7
v_call: TRBV29-1
d_call: -
clone_size: -
cdr3_nt: TGCAGCGTTGAACGTTCCGGGAGTCTCGAGCAGTACTTC
cdr3_aa: CSVERSGSLEQYF

j_call: TRBJ1-5
v_call: TRBV30
d_call: TRBD1
clone_size: once
cdr3_nt: TGTGCCTGGAGGAACGGACAGGGAAGCCAGCCCCAGCATTTT
cdr3_aa: CAWRNGQGSQPQHF

j_call: TRBJ1-1
v_call: TRBV19
d_call: -
clone_size: once
cdr3_nt: TGTGCCAGTAGTATAGGAACAAAGGGGACTGAAGCTTTCTTT
cdr3_aa: CASSIGTKGTEAFF

j_call: TRBJ1-1
v_call: TRBV29-1
d_call: TRBD1
clone_size: -
cdr3_nt: TGCAGCGTTGACAGGGGGCCCTCGACTGAAGCTTTCTTT
cdr3_aa: CSVDRGPSTEAFF

j_call: TRBJ2-7
v_call: TRBV7-2
d_call: -
clone_size: -
cdr3_nt: TGTGCCAGCAGCTTGCAGGCAGCAACCTACGAGCAGTACTTC
cdr3_aa: CASSLQAATYEQYF

j_call: TRBJ2-2
v_call: TRBV6-1
d_call: -
clone_size: -
cdr3_nt: TGTGCCAGCAGTGACGGCTGGAACACCGGGGAGCTGTTTTTT
cdr3_aa: CASSDGWNTGELFF

j_call: TRBJ2-7
v_call: TRBV5-6
d_call: -
clone_size: -
cdr3_nt: TGTGCCAGCAGCTTGGCGGGGAAATCCTACGAGCAGTACTTC
cdr3_aa: CASSLAGKSYEQYF

j_call: TRBJ2-1
v_call: TRBV30
d_call: -
clone_size: -
cdr3_nt: TGTGCCTGGAGTCAGAGACAGAGAAAAAATGAGCAGTTCTTC
cdr3_aa: CAWSQRQRKNEQFF

j_call: TRBJ1-1
v_call: TRBV10-2
d_call: TRBD1
clone_size: -
cdr3_nt: TGCGCCAGCAGTGACGGGACAGGTTATATGAACACTGAAGCTTTCTTT
cdr3_aa: CASSDGTGYMNTEAFF

j_call: TRBJ1-1
v_call: TRBV20-1
d_call: -
clone_size: once
cdr3_nt: TGCAGTGTAGGCAGCTCAATTGAAGCTTTCTTT
cdr3_aa: CSVGSSIEAFF

j_call: TRBJ2-7
v_call: TRBV11-1
d_call: -
clone_size: -
cdr3_nt: TGTGCCAGCAGCTTAATTACAGGGACTAACGAGCAGTACTTC
cdr3_aa: CASSLITGTNEQYF

j_call: TRBJ1-2
v_call: TRBV10-3
d_call: -
clone_size: -
cdr3_nt: TGTGCCATCAGTGAGTCTAACAGACCGACTACTAACTATGGCTACACCTTC
cdr3_aa: CAISESNRPTTNYGYTF

j_call: TRBJ2-1
v_call: TRBV5-1
d_call: TRBD2
clone_size: -
cdr3_nt: TGCGCCAGCTCCGGGACTAGCGGGAGCTATTGGAATGAGCAGTTCTTC
cdr3_aa: CASSGTSGSYWNEQFF

j_call: TRBJ1-1
v_call: TRBV19
d_call: TRBD1
clone_size: -
cdr3_nt: TGTGCCAGTAGTATCCCAGGGGGCACTGAAGCTTTCTTT
cdr3_aa: CASSIPGGTEAFF

j_call: TRBJ2-1
v_call: TRBV10-3
d_call: -
clone_size: few
cdr3_nt: TGTGCCATCAGTGATACCAGCGCAGGCTCCTACAATGAGCAGTTCTTC
cdr3_aa: CAISDTSAGSYNEQFF

j_call: TRBJ1-2
v_call: TRBV5-1
d_call: -
clone_size: -
cdr3_nt: TGCGCCAGCAGCGCCGATGAGGGGAAGGGGTGGTATGGCTACACCTTC
cdr3_aa: CASSADEGKGWYGYTF

j_call: TRBJ1-2
v_call: TRBV30
d_call: -
clone_size: few
cdr3_nt: TGTGCCTGGAGCACCAGTTATAGCTACACCTTC
cdr3_aa: CAWSTSYSYTF

j_call: TRBJ1-1
v_call: TRBV19
d_call: TRBD1
clone_size: -
cdr3_nt: TGTGCCAGTAGTAATGGACAGGGAGTGGGGACTGAAGCTTTCTTT
cdr3_aa: CASSNGQGVGTEAFF

j_call: TRBJ1-1
v_call: TRBV4-1
d_call: -
clone_size: once
cdr3_nt: TGCGCCAGCAGCCAAGGATTCGGTTCTTCTTGGTTCTTT
cdr3_aa: CASSQGFGSSWFF

j_call: TRBJ1-2
v_call: TRBV29-1
d_call: TRBD1
clone_size: -
cdr3_nt: TGCAGCGTTACCGGGACAGGGGGCTGGGGCTACACCTTC
cdr3_aa: CSVTGTGGWGYTF

j_call: TRBJ2-7
v_call: TRBV27
d_call: TRBD1
clone_size: -
cdr3_nt: TGTGCCAGCAGTTGGGGACAGGGTTACGAGCAGTACTTC
cdr3_aa: CASSWGQGYEQYF

j_call: TRBJ1-5
v_call: TRBV6-1
d_call: TRBD1
clone_size: -
cdr3_nt: TGTGCCAGCAGTGTTTTCGGCCCGGACAGGGACAAAAGCAATCAGCCCCAGCATTTT
cdr3_aa: CASSVFGPDRDKSNQPQHF

j_call: TRBJ2-7
v_call: TRBV11-2
d_call: -
clone_size: -
cdr3_nt: TGTGCCAGCAGCTTAGATGCAGGTCGAAGGCGCTCCTACGAGCAGTACTTC
cdr3_aa: CASSLDAGRRRSYEQYF

j_call: TRBJ2-5
v_call: TRBV5-1
d_call: -
clone_size: -
cdr3_nt: TGCGCCAGCAGCTTACTTCCCGGGAGTTCCACTCAAGAGACCCAGTACTTC
cdr3_aa: CASSLLPGSSTQETQYF

j_call: TRBJ2-2
v_call: TRBV23-1
d_call: -
clone_size: -
cdr3_nt: TGCGCCAGCCTTCAGGGGAACACCGGGGAGCTGTTTTTT
cdr3_aa: CASLQGNTGELFF

j_call: TRBJ2-7
v_call: TRBV30
d_call: -
clone_size: -
cdr3_nt: TGTGCCTGGATTGGCGCCCACGAGACGGATCGCTACGAGCAGTACTTC
cdr3_aa: CAWIGAHETDRYEQYF

j_call: TRBJ1-2
v_call: TRBV9
d_call: -
clone_size: -
cdr3_nt: TGTGCCAGCAGCCCCCCCTTTGGGGGGCAGTTTGGCTACACCTTC
cdr3_aa: CASSPPFGGQFGYTF

j_call: TRBJ2-2
v_call: TRBV2
d_call: TRBD1
clone_size: -
cdr3_nt: TGTGCCAGCAGAGTACAGGGGACCGGGGAGCTGTTTTTT
cdr3_aa: CASRVQGTGELFF

j_call: TRBJ1-1
v_call: TRBV5-4
d_call: -
clone_size: -
cdr3_nt: TGTGCCAGCAGCTCCCCGGGGGGGGCGTTCACTGAAGCTTTCTTT
cdr3_aa: CASSSPGGAFTEAFF

j_call: TRBJ2-5
v_call: TRBV5-4
d_call: -
clone_size: -
cdr3_nt: TGTGCCAGCAGCTTGGGTGGGACGCCATTAGTAGAGACCCAGTACTTC
cdr3_aa: CASSLGGTPLVETQYF

j_call: TRBJ1-2
v_call: TRBV30
d_call: -
clone_size: few
cdr3_nt: TGTGCCTGGAGCCCCAGGGGACTCTATGGCTACACCTTC
cdr3_aa: CAWSPRGLYGYTF

j_call: TRBJ2-5
v_call: TRBV4-1
d_call: TRBD2
clone_size: -
cdr3_nt: TGCGCCAGCAGCGTTAGCGGGAGCGAGACCCAGTACTTC
cdr3_aa: CASSVSGSETQYF

j_call: TRBJ2-7
v_call: TRBV30
d_call: TRBD1
clone_size: -
cdr3_nt: TGTGCCTGGAGTTCGCCGGGACAGGGGCTTCCCGAGCAGTACTTC
cdr3_aa: CAWSSPGQGLPEQYF

j_call: TRBJ2-3
v_call: TRBV7-2
d_call: -
clone_size: -
cdr3_nt: TGTGCCAGCAGCCGAAGGATGGATACGCAGTATTTT
cdr3_aa: CASSRRMDTQYF

j_call: TRBJ2-7
v_call: TRBV5-1
d_call: -
clone_size: -
cdr3_nt: TGCGCCAGCAGCCCAGCAGCTTGGACAGACTACGAGCAGTACTTC
cdr3_aa: CASSPAAWTDYEQYF

j_call: TRBJ1-5
v_call: TRBV6-1
d_call: -
clone_size: -
cdr3_nt: TGTGCCAGCAGAGGACTCCGATCTAGCAATCAGCCCCAGCATTTT
cdr3_aa: CASRGLRSSNQPQHF

j_call: TRBJ2-7
v_call: TRBV7-3
d_call: TRBD2
clone_size: -
cdr3_nt: TGTGCCAGCAGCTTAACGGGGGGGGCCTACGAGCAGTACTTC
cdr3_aa: CASSLTGGAYEQYF

j_call: TRBJ1-2
v_call: TRBV11-3
d_call: -
clone_size: -
cdr3_nt: TGTGCCAGCAGCTTATTCTCTGCGGGTTCGAATGCCTATGGCTACACCTTC
cdr3_aa: CASSLFSAGSNAYGYTF

j_call: TRBJ2-5
v_call: TRBV6-6
d_call: TRBD2
clone_size: once
cdr3_nt: TGTGCCAGCAGTCTTTTGGGGGGAGGGGAGACCCAGTACTTC
cdr3_aa: CASSLLGGGETQYF

j_call: TRBJ2-3
v_call: TRBV30
d_call: TRBD2
clone_size: -
cdr3_nt: TGTGCCTGGAGTGCCCTCGACCTGACTAGCGGGGAAACAGATACGCAGTATTTT
cdr3_aa: CAWSALDLTSGETDTQYF

j_call: TRBJ2-1
v_call: TRBV4-1
d_call: -
clone_size: -
cdr3_nt: TGCGCCAGCAGCCAAGCAAGAGGGGGTCCAGAGAAGCAGTTCTTC
cdr3_aa: CASSQARGGPEKQFF

j_call: TRBJ2-1
v_call: TRBV11-2
d_call: -
clone_size: -
cdr3_nt: TGTGCCAGCAGTTGGGCCGGGAGCAGGAATGAGCAGTTCTTC
cdr3_aa: CASSWAGSRNEQFF

j_call: TRBJ1-1
v_call: TRBV6-6
d_call: -
clone_size: -
cdr3_nt: TGTGCCAGCAGCCCGATGAACACTGAAGCTTTCTTT
cdr3_aa: CASSPMNTEAFF

j_call: TRBJ2-6
v_call: TRBV9
d_call: -
clone_size: -
cdr3_nt: TGTGCCAGCAGCGTAGCCGGACTCTCTGGGGCCAACGTCCTGACTTTC
cdr3_aa: CASSVAGLSGANVLTF

j_call: TRBJ2-7
v_call: TRBV13
d_call: TRBD2
clone_size: -
cdr3_nt: TGTGCCAGCGGGGCTAGCGGCTACGAGCAGTACTTC
cdr3_aa: CASGASGYEQYF

j_call: TRBJ2-1
v_call: TRBV27
d_call: -
clone_size: -
cdr3_nt: TGTGCCAGCAGTCCACAAGTGGGTCCCGTGGGTGAGCAGTTCTTC
cdr3_aa: CASSPQVGPVGEQFF

j_call: TRBJ2-5
v_call: TRBV9
d_call: -
clone_size: -
cdr3_nt: TGTGCCAGCAGCGTTGGGGGCGAAGGTGGGACCCAGTACTTC
cdr3_aa: CASSVGGEGGTQYF